This T cell receptor (beta chain) was captured in a study of siplizumab effects on memory and regulatory T cells. Whole-study results and caveats: A major contribution to the alloresponse seemed to be made by naive T cells, which seemed more diverse than memory cells.

Concerning this clone: The antigen is unknown.

Some clones are missing from TCRdb's copy, which holds only in-frame ones; the method was immunoSEQ multiplex PCR. Seen here are over 35,000 clones, around 89% observed once, and the top ten hold around 0.25%. This clonotype was obtained from a human donor in good health. Source material: naive CD4+ T cells sorted from blood.

The CDR3 region has the DNA TGTGCCAGCAGGTCTCCCGGCCGCTCTGGAAACACCATATATTTT. Its protein product is CASRSPGRSGNTIYF. This sequence joins TRBV6-1 and TRBJ1-3; D is undetermined. Trimming pared 6 bases from V and 0 bases from J, leaving 12 bases between. The CDR3 loop spans 15 amino acids. Looked up from germline, CDR1 is MNHNS and CDR2 is SASEGT.